One and the same sample provided the 31 T cell receptor beta chains below, sequenced in a study of T cells after yellow fever vaccination. MiXCR, applied by TCRdb to the 5' RACE reads, yields one record per CDR3 protein. The table records some 390,000 distinct CDR3 sequences, roughly 20% of them present only once. The sample was PBMCs, taken before the yellow fever booster vaccination. Receptors originate from a man between 18 and 35 years old who received the YFV17D yellow fever vaccine.

This rearrangement joins TRBV7-6 to TRBJ2-3; D call uncertain. Trimming took 2 bases from V and 3 from J, leaving 12 bases between them. Germline V gives CDR1 SGHVS, CDR2 FNYEAQ. The CDR3 has 15 amino acids. CDR3 protein: CASSLSAGSTDTQYF. CDR3 DNA: TGTGCCAGCAGCTTAAGCGCAGGCTCAACAGATACGCAGTATTTT.

V usage is TRBV9 and J usage is TRBJ1-2, with TRBD1 identical over 10 bases. The trim removed 3 bases at V and 6 bases at J, leaving 17 bases unmatched. Germline V CDR1 and CDR2: SGDLS, YYNGEE. The CDR3 covers 18 residues. In DNA, the CDR3 is TGTGCCAGCAGCGGGGGTTCCTGGACAGGGGGAAGAAAGGATGGCTACACCTTC. Translation gives CASSGGSWTGGRKDGYTF.

The table lists this clonotype with a few counts. The chain uses TRBV2 and TRBJ2-1, with 13 bases matching TRBD2. CDR1 and CDR2 from the germline V gene are SNHLY and FYNNEI. V lost 5 bases and J lost 9; bases outside the gene matches: 7. The CDR3 loop spans 15 amino acids. This CDR3 reads CASSWRLAGGSEQFF. As DNA, the CDR3 is TGTGCCAGCAGTTGGCGACTAGCGGGGGGTAGTGAGCAGTTCTTC.

A few counts support this clonotype. The rearrangement joins TRBV20-1 to TRBJ1-1, with D possibly matching TRBD1 (6 bases). CDR3 length: 15 residues. Germline V lookup: CDR1 DFQATT, CDR2 SNEGSKA (reference sequence). The V and J ends lost 5 bases and 5 bases respectively, with 21 bases between them. DNA of the CDR3: TGCAGTGCTTACCTGAGGGGACAAGGGAGGACTGAAGCTTTCTTT. Translation: CSAYLRGQGRTEAFF.

The chain joins TRBV6-5 to TRBJ2-3, with D possibly called TRBD1 or TRBD2 (5 bases each). Germline V lookup: CDR1 MNHEY, CDR2 SVGAGI. This CDR3 contains 16 residues. V was shortened by 4 bases and J by 5 bases, with 19 bases between the two germline ends. This CDR3 is CASSSLLGVGIDTQYF. CDR3 in DNA: TGTGCCAGCAGTTCTCTACTAGGGGTAGGCATAGATACGCAGTATTTT.

The chain combines TRBV3-1 with TRBJ2-7; D ambiguous. Trimming took 1 base from V and 3 from J, leaving 10 bases between them. CDR1 and CDR2 (germline): LGHDT, YNNKEL (reference sequence). CDR3 length equals 14 residues. CDR3 in amino acids: CASSQAPQYYEQYV. CDR3 bases: TGTGCCAGCAGCCAAGCCCCCCAATACTACGAGCAGTACGTC.

The chain is built from TRBV5-1 and TRBJ1-1; 11 bases match TRBD1. Germline V CDR1 and CDR2: SGHRS, YFSETQ. The length of the CDR3 is 17 residues. V was pared by 3 bases and J by 4 bases, with 11 bases of the junction left unmatched. CDR3 in amino acids: CASSSKPPGQGGTEAFF. The CDR3, as DNA: TGCGCCAGCAGCTCGAAACCTCCGGGACAGGGGGGCACTGAAGCTTTCTTT. Filled out from reference TRBV5-1 and TRBJ1-1, the complete variable domain reads KAGVTQTPRYLIKTRGQQVTLSCSPISGHRSVSWYQQTPGQGLQFLFEYFSETQRNKGNFPGRFSGRQFSNSRSEMNVSTLELGDSALYLCASSSKPPGQGGTEAFFGQGTRLTVV.

This clonotype was counted once. The V gene is TRBV5-1, the J gene TRBJ2-5; the D gene could be TRBD1 or TRBD2 (5 bases each). In germline, CDR1 is SGHRS, CDR2 YFSETQ. There are 14 residues in the CDR3. The V gene lost 3 bases and the J gene lost 2 bases, with 11 bases spanning the gap. This CDR3 reads CASSWDGGQETQYF. The CDR3 DNA reads as TGCGCCAGCAGCTGGGACGGTGGACAAGAGACCCAGTACTTC.

This rearrangement joins TRBV27 to TRBJ1-1; possibly TRBD1 for D (5 bases). This CDR3 region has 14 residues. V dropped 5 bases and J dropped 2 bases, with 12 bases sitting between them. CDR1 is MNHEY, CDR2 SMNVEV, per germline (reference sequence). The CDR3 bases are TGTGCCAGCAGTGGACGGGGCCATAACACTGAAGCTTTCTTT. Encoded protein: CASSGRGHNTEAFF.

The table lists this clonotype with a few counts. The chain couples TRBV6-2 or TRBV6-3 to TRBJ1-6; no clear D. Per the germline V gene, CDR1 is MNHEY and CDR2 is SVGEGT. There are 10 residues in the CDR3. Trimming removed 6 bases at V and 16 bases at J, with 10 bases between. CDR3 residues: CASSSRELHF. CDR3 DNA: TGTGCCAGCAGCTCTAGGGAGCTCCACTTT.

The J gene is TRBJ2-3, the V gene TRBV12-3 or TRBV12-4, with 9 bases matching TRBD1. The V segment lost 6 bases and the J segment 6 bases; nucleotides outside the gene matches: 7. This CDR3 has 14 amino acids. The CDR3 DNA reads as TGTGCCAGCAGGTTACAGGGGGCCAGGGATACGCAGTATTTT. Protein product: CASRLQGARDTQYF.

This clonotype was counted only a few times. V and J are TRBV29-1 and TRBJ2-5; 8 positions match TRBD1. Germline V lookup: CDR1 SQVTM, CDR2 ANQGSEA. V was pared by 8 bases and J by 4 bases, with 9 bases of the junction left unmatched. This CDR3 has 13 amino acids. CDR3 loop: CSWGDRYPETQYF. The CDR3 coding sequence is TGCAGCTGGGGGGACAGGTATCCAGAGACCCAGTACTTC.

V gene TRBV7-2 combines with J gene TRBJ1-3; possible D gene TRBD1, 5 bases. Trimming cost V 1 base and J 3 bases, with 19 bases left between them. From germline, CDR1 is SGHTA and CDR2 FQGNSA. The CDR3 consists of 18 residues. The CDR3 sequence: CASSLVSGAAVFGNTIYF. In nucleotides, the CDR3 is TGTGCCAGCAGCTTAGTCTCCGGGGCCGCGGTCTTTGGAAACACCATATATTTT.

The CDR3 coding sequence is TGTGCCAGCAGCCCCACGGTCCAAACCCACTACGAGCAGTACTTC. Translated: CASSPTVQTHYEQYF. The chain employs TRBV7-6 and TRBJ2-7; no reliable D call. Trimming took off 5 bases at V and 3 bases at J, with 17 bases between the two ends. CDR1 is SGHVS and CDR2 is FNYEAQ in the germline V gene. The CDR3 length is 15 residues.

This clonotype has only one observation. This chain uses TRBV5-4 with TRBJ2-3; 7 bases align to TRBD1. Germline lookup yields CDR1 SGHNT and CDR2 YYREEE (reference sequence). With V trimmed by 2 bases and J by 0 bases, 3 bases remained unmatched. The CDR3 loop spans 15 amino acids. The CDR3 loop is CASSFDRASTDTQYF. The DNA of the CDR3 is TGTGCCAGCAGCTTCGACAGGGCTAGCACAGATACGCAGTATTTT.

This sequence joins TRBV7-3 and TRBJ1-6; a possible D gene is TRBD1 (5 bases). The CDR3 contains 17 residues. Germline CDR1 reads SGHTA; CDR2 reads FQGTGA. The V gene lost 2 bases and the J gene lost 5 bases, with 16 bases spanning the gap. For the CDR3, the DNA is TGTGCCAGCAGCTTACTCCCAGTGGGGGAAAATAATTCACCCCTCCACTTT. Translated, it gives CASSLLPVGENNSPLHF.

This clonotype has a handful of counts. V and J are TRBV6-4 and TRBJ1-4, with 7 bases identical to TRBD1. After removal of 6 bases from V and 7 bases from J, the junction contained 5 bases not matched to a gene. This CDR3 has 13 residues. Germline V lookup: CDR1 MRHNA, CDR2 SNTAGT. The CDR3 loop is CASSVNRGEKLFF. The CDR3 DNA reads as TGTGCCAGCAGCGTCAACAGGGGTGAAAAACTGTTTTTT.

This clonotype was observed many times. The chain joins TRBV4-1 to TRBJ2-7; TRBD1 agrees at 9 bases. This CDR3 comprises 15 residues. Germline loops: CDR1 MGHRA, CDR2 YSYEKL. J lost 3 bases, V lost 3 bases, and 6 bases had no gene match. The CDR3 coding sequence is TGCGCCAGCAGCCATACATCGGGACAGGGCTACGAGCAGTACTTC. Protein: CASSHTSGQGYEQYF.

This clonotype appeared a few times. This chain connects TRBV7-9 to TRBJ1-6, with D perhaps TRBD1 (5 bases). There are 15 residues in the CDR3. In germline, CDR1 is SEHNR, CDR2 FQNEAQ (reference sequence). V was pared by 0 bases and J by 9 bases, with 12 bases between. CDR3 in amino acids: CASSLARGGASPLHF. CDR3 nucleotides: TGTGCCAGCAGCTTAGCGCGCGGGGGTGCTTCACCCCTCCACTTT.

This clonotype was seen more than once but under ten times. J is TRBJ1-2 and V is TRBV24-1; D is unresolved. The germline V gene encodes CDR1 KGHDR and CDR2 SFDVKD. V was clipped by 3 bases and J by 0 bases, with 4 bases between them. The CDR3 is made up of 13 amino acids. In DNA form, the CDR3 reads TGTGCCACCAGTGATGGAGCTAACTATGGCTACACCTTC. Its translation is CATSDGANYGYTF.

The sample holds a few counts of this clonotype. J is TRBJ2-1 and V is TRBV7-3; 13 positions match TRBD2. The germline CDR1 and CDR2 sequences are SGHTA and FQGTGA. CDR3 length: 19 amino acids. The junction had 15 bases not matched to a gene; V was cut back by 5 bases and J by 5 bases. CDR3 in DNA: TGTGCCAGCAGCCCGAGGGGACTAGCGGGACCGGCGAACCACAATGAGCAGTTCTTC. This translates into CASSPRGLAGPANHNEQFF.

V is TRBV4-2 and J is TRBJ2-5; unclear D gene. CDR1 LGHNA and CDR2 YNFKEQ come from the germline V gene. The germline V and J ends were trimmed by 1 base and 10 bases, with 13 bases remaining between them. The CDR3 is made up of 13 amino acids. CDR3 sequence (DNA): TGTGCCAGCAGCCAAGCCACGCTTGGGGACCAGTACTTC. It is translated as CASSQATLGDQYF.

This clonotype was detected only a few times. The chain links TRBV4-2 to TRBJ1-6; D possibly corresponds to TRBD1 (6 bases). V lost 1 base to trimming and J lost 7 bases, with 14 bases between them. The CDR3 runs 16 residues. The germline CDR1 and CDR2 sequences are LGHNA and YNFKEQ. The CDR3 protein is CASSQGLGGLNSPLHF. CDR3 sequence (DNA): TGTGCCAGCAGCCAAGGGCTGGGGGGGCTAAATTCACCCCTCCACTTT.

In this sample, this clonotype turned up a few times. The chain has TRBV9 and TRBJ1-1; D may be TRBD1 (5 bases). Germline V gene data show CDR1 as SGDLS and CDR2 as YYNGEE. Trimming took 0 bases from V and 6 from J, leaving 18 bases between them. This CDR3 is built from 16 residues. Written as DNA, the CDR3 is TGTGCCAGCAGCGTAGAGCCTACAGGACCTCACGCTGAAGCTTTCTTT. It specifies CASSVEPTGPHAEAFF.

The chain links TRBV10-2 to TRBJ2-5, with a tentative D call TRBD1 (6 bases). Trimming pared 2 bases from V and 0 bases from J, leaving 16 bases between. The germline V gene has CDR1 WSHSY and CDR2 SAAADI. This CDR3 spans 17 amino acids. CDR3 in DNA: TGCGCCAGCAGTGAGCCCGAATGGACAGCAGACCAAGAGACCCAGTACTTC. This codes for CASSEPEWTADQETQYF.

The V call is TRBV6-5, the J call TRBJ1-2; D gene uncertain. CDR1 is MNHEY and CDR2 is SVGAGI in the germline V gene. The CDR3 is 14 residues long. Trimming removed 4 bases from V and 7 bases from J, with 16 bases in between. CDR3 nucleotides: TGTGCCAGCAGTTCCTCTTTCCTATCGCCTGGCTACACCTTC. Its translation is CASSSSFLSPGYTF.

J is TRBJ2-2 and V is TRBV19; tentative D call: TRBD1 (5 bases). CDR1 and CDR2 (germline): LNHDA, SQIVND (reference sequence). This CDR3 is built from 15 residues. With 7 bases removed from V and 0 bases from J, the gap between germline ends came to 12 bases. CDR3 DNA sequence: TGTGCCAGTACCAGCTGGACACCGAACACCGGGGAGCTGTTTTTT. Translated, it gives CASTSWTPNTGELFF.

CDR3 amino acids: CASSLAGTGSPLHF. The DNA of the CDR3 is TGTGCCAGCAGCTTAGCGGGGACGGGGTCACCCCTCCACTTT. The chain employs TRBV7-2 and TRBJ1-6; TRBD1 might be the D (5 bases). The CDR3 sequence is 14 residues long. The germline CDR1 and CDR2 sequences are SGHTA and FQGNSA. Trimming cost V 0 bases and J 10 bases, with 10 bases left between them.

The chain joins TRBV6-6 to TRBJ1-2; unclear D gene. V shed 6 bases and J shed 1 base, with 12 bases lying between them. The germline gives CDR1 MNHNY, CDR2 SVGAGI (reference sequence). This CDR3 has 14 amino acids. The CDR3 reads CASRKDLNNYGYTF. The CDR3, as DNA: TGTGCCAGCAGGAAGGACCTTAATAACTATGGCTACACCTTC.

A few counts support this clonotype. The chain employs TRBV27 and TRBJ2-7, with D perhaps matching TRBD1 (6 bases). V dropped 2 bases and J dropped 4 bases, with 12 bases sitting between them. The CDR3 loop spans 14 amino acids. CDR1 is MNHEY and CDR2 is SMNVEV in the germline V gene (reference sequence). For the CDR3, the DNA is TGTGCCAGCAGTTTACTACAGGGACGGTACGAGCAGTACTTC. It encodes CASSLLQGRYEQYF.

This chain links TRBV20-1 with TRBJ2-6, with D unresolved. The ends were cut back, 4 bases at V and 0 bases at J, with 10 bases in the middle. The CDR3 loop spans 15 amino acids. CDR1 is DFQATT, CDR2 SNEGSKA, per germline (reference sequence). The CDR3 DNA sequence: TGCAGTGCTATCCCCGGGTACTCTGGGGCCAACGTCCTGACTTTC. This translates into CSAIPGYSGANVLTF.